Listed below are T cell receptor beta chains from one sample, sequenced in a study of T cell responses to AZD1222 COVID-19 vaccine. Sequencing used immunoSEQ multiplex PCR; TCRdb keeps in-frame clones, though not all of them. This table has 100,000 to 150,000 clones, roughly 90% appearing once. The source was peripheral blood, collected on day 0 of AZD1222 vaccination. These receptors all come from an adult in good health. Both conserved end residues are part of each CDR3. Fields, in order: clone size, J gene, D gene, V gene, CDR3 DNA, CDR3 protein. A D gene is named only where the DNA matches it firmly. Rows give clone size only sometimes, using once, few, many, or a class for an expanded clone.

clone_size: .
j_call: TRBJ1-1
d_call: .
v_call: TRBV2
cdr3_nt: TGTGCCAGCAGTTTTCTAACTGAGAACACTGAAGCTTTCTTT
cdr3_aa: CASSFLTENTEAFF

clone_size: .
j_call: TRBJ1-5
d_call: .
v_call: TRBV6-1
cdr3_nt: TGTGCCAGCAGTGAGTGGACCCTTAGCAATCAGCCCCAGCATTTT
cdr3_aa: CASSEWTLSNQPQHF

clone_size: .
j_call: TRBJ2-7
d_call: TRBD2
v_call: TRBV5-1
cdr3_nt: TGCGCCAGCAGCTTGATCGTGTCGCGGGGGGCGTCCTCCTACGAGCAGTACTTC
cdr3_aa: CASSLIVSRGASSYEQYF

clone_size: .
j_call: TRBJ1-4
d_call: .
v_call: TRBV7-9
cdr3_nt: TGTGCCAGCAGCCAACGGGGACCCACGGCGGAAAAACTGTTTTTT
cdr3_aa: CASSQRGPTAEKLFF

clone_size: once
j_call: TRBJ1-5
d_call: TRBD1
v_call: TRBV9
cdr3_nt: TGTGCCAGCAGCGTAGGGGACAGCAGTCAGCCCCAGCATTTT
cdr3_aa: CASSVGDSSQPQHF

clone_size: .
j_call: TRBJ1-5
d_call: .
v_call: TRBV6-5
cdr3_nt: TGTGCCAGCAGGAGGGGCAGCAATCAGCCCCAGCATTTT
cdr3_aa: CASRRGSNQPQHF

clone_size: .
j_call: TRBJ2-1
d_call: TRBD2
v_call: TRBV7-8
cdr3_nt: TGTGCCAGCAGCCGCAAACTAGCGGGAGGTGGGAATGAGCAGTTCTTC
cdr3_aa: CASSRKLAGGGNEQFF

clone_size: .
j_call: TRBJ2-7
d_call: .
v_call: TRBV27
cdr3_nt: TGTGCCAGCAGTTTTCAGGGGATCCCCTACGAGCAGTACTTC
cdr3_aa: CASSFQGIPYEQYF

clone_size: .
j_call: TRBJ1-2
d_call: .
v_call: TRBV12-5
cdr3_nt: TGTGCTAGTGGCCACACGGGACGACGAGCCTATGGCTACACCTTC
cdr3_aa: CASGHTGRRAYGYTF

clone_size: .
j_call: TRBJ2-5
d_call: .
v_call: TRBV9
cdr3_nt: TGTGCCAGCAGCGTAGAAGTGCAGGGGGGCCGAGAGACCCAGTACTTC
cdr3_aa: CASSVEVQGGRETQYF

clone_size: .
j_call: TRBJ1-1
d_call: .
v_call: TRBV5-1
cdr3_nt: TGCGCCAGCAGCTTGGATCTGAACACTGAAGCTTTCTTT
cdr3_aa: CASSLDLNTEAFF

clone_size: few
j_call: TRBJ2-5
d_call: .
v_call: TRBV11-3
cdr3_nt: TGTGCCAGCAGCTCCGGGGGAGAGACCCAGTACTTC
cdr3_aa: CASSSGGETQYF

clone_size: .
j_call: TRBJ2-2
d_call: .
v_call: TRBV28
cdr3_nt: TGTGCCAGCAGCCCTGGGTGGGCGGGGAACACCGGGGAGCTGTTTTTT
cdr3_aa: CASSPGWAGNTGELFF

clone_size: .
j_call: TRBJ1-2
d_call: .
v_call: TRBV9
cdr3_nt: TGTGCCAGCAGCGAGGTAAACTCTGGCTACACCTTC
cdr3_aa: CASSEVNSGYTF

clone_size: .
j_call: TRBJ2-2
d_call: .
v_call: TRBV27
cdr3_nt: TGTGCCAGCAAGGCATTGGCCAACACCGGGGAGCTGTTTTTT
cdr3_aa: CASKALANTGELFF

clone_size: .
j_call: TRBJ2-2
d_call: .
v_call: TRBV28
cdr3_nt: TGTGCCAGCAGTTCGACCACCGGGGAGCTGTTTTTT
cdr3_aa: CASSSTTGELFF